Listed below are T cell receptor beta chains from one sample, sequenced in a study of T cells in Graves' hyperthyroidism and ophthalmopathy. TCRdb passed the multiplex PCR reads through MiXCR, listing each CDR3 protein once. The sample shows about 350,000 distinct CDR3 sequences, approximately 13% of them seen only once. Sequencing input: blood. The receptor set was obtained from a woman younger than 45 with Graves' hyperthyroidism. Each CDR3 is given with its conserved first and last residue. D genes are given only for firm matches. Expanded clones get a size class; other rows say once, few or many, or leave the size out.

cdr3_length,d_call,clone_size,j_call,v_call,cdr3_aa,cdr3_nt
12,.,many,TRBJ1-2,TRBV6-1,CASGDRIYGYTF,TGTGCCAGCGGCGACAGGATCTATGGCTACACCTTC
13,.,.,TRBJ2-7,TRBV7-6,CASSFGQFYEQYF,TGTGCCAGCAGCTTTGGACAGTTCTACGAGCAGTACTTC
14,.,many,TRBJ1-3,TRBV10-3,CAIKADISGNTIYF,TGTGCCATCAAAGCGGACATATCTGGAAACACCATATATTTT
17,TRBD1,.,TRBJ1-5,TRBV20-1,CSATTGTGDYSNQPQHF,TGCAGTGCTACTACCGGGACAGGGGACTATAGCAATCAGCCCCAGCATTTT
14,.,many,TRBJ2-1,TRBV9,CASSTSGTPGEQFF,TGTGCCAGCAGCACGTCCGGGACCCCCGGGGAGCAGTTCTTC
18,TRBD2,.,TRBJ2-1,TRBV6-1,CASTRGTSGTSSYNEQFF,TGTGCCAGCACTCGAGGGACTAGCGGGACGTCCTCCTACAATGAGCAGTTCTTC
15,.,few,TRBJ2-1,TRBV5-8,CASSLPKGSYNKQFF,TGTGCCAGCAGCTTGCCCAAGGGTAGCTACAATAAGCAGTTCTTC
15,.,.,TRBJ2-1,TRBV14,CASSPHFRDFSEQFF,TGTGCCAGCAGCCCTCACTTCCGGGACTTCAGTGAGCAGTTCTTC
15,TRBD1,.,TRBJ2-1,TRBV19,CASSMDRGEWNEQFF,TGTGCCAGTAGTATGGACAGGGGGGAGTGGAATGAGCAGTTCTTC
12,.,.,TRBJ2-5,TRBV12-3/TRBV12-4,CASRSGTGTQYF,TGTGCCAGCAGATCCGGGACGGGGACCCAGTACTTC
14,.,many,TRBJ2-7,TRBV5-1,CASSLGDFPYEQYF,TGCGCCAGCAGCTTGGGGGATTTCCCCTACGAGCAGTACTTC
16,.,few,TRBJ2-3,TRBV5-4,CASSLAGRSAADTQYF,TGTGCCAGCAGCTTGGCAGGGAGAAGCGCCGCAGATACGCAGTATTTT
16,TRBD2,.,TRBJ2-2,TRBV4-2,CASSSIAGGPGGELFF,TGTGCCAGCAGCTCAATAGCGGGAGGGCCTGGCGGGGAGCTGTTTTTT
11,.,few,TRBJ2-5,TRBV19,CASSMGKTQYF,TGTGCCAGTAGTATGGGGAAGACCCAGTACTTC
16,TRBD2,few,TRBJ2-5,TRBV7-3,CASSSGASGTEETQYF,TGTGCCAGCAGCTCTGGGGCTAGCGGGACTGAGGAGACCCAGTACTTC
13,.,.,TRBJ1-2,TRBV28,CASSLGPGVGYTF,TGTGCCAGCAGTTTAGGACCGGGGGTTGGCTACACCTTC
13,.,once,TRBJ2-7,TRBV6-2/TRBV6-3,CASRPRPGYEQYF,TGTGCCAGCAGACCCCGGCCGGGCTACGAGCAGTACTTC
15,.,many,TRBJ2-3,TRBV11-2,CASSLDPVLADTQYF,TGTGCCAGCAGCTTAGATCCAGTACTAGCAGATACGCAGTATTTT
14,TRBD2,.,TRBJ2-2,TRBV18,CASSGGSTTGELFF,TGTGCCAGCTCAGGCGGGAGCACGACCGGGGAGCTGTTTTTT
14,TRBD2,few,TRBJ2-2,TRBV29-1,CSVAILAGTGELFF,TGCAGCGTTGCTATACTAGCGGGAACCGGGGAGCTGTTTTTT
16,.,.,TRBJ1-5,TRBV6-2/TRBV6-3,CASRAWVGRSNQPQHF,TGTGCCAGCAGAGCCTGGGTGGGGAGGAGCAATCAGCCCCAGCATTTT
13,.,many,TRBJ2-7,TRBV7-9,CASSLGDFYEQYF,TGTGCCAGCAGCTTAGGCGACTTCTACGAGCAGTACTTC
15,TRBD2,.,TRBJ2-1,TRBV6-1,CASSPGLRRTNEQFF,TGTGCCAGCAGCCCGGGACTAAGGAGGACCAATGAGCAGTTCTTC
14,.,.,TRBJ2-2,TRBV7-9,CASSTYKTAGELFF,TGTGCCAGCAGCACCTACAAGACCGCCGGGGAGCTGTTTTTT
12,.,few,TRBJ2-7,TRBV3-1,CASSSHRVEQYF,TGTGCCAGCAGCTCACACAGGGTCGAGCAGTACTTC
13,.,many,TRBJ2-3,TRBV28,CASSLLSPGTQYF,TGTGCCAGCAGTTTACTGAGCCCGGGTACGCAGTATTTT
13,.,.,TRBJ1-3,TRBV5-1,CASSLDLLNTIYF,TGCGCCAGCAGCTTGGACCTGCTAAACACCATATATTTT
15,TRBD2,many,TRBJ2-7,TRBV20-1,CSARAREDQILEQYF,TGCAGTGCTAGGGCCCGGGAGGACCAGATACTGGAGCAGTACTTC
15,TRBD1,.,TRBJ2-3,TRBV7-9,CASSLRTGEEDTQYF,TGTGCCAGCAGCCTACGGACAGGGGAGGAAGATACGCAGTATTTT
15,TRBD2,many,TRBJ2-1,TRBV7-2,CASSLGAGGYNEQFF,TGTGCCAGCAGCTTAGGAGCGGGAGGCTACAATGAGCAGTTCTTC
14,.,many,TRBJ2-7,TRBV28,CASSYWGESYEQYF,TGTGCCAGCAGTTATTGGGGGGAATCTTACGAGCAGTACTTC
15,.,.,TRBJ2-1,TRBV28,CASRPGGSSYNEQFF,TGTGCCAGCAGACCAGGGGGGAGCTCCTACAATGAGCAGTTCTTC
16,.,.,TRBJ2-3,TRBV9,CASSEGDSPITDTQYF,TGTGCCAGCAGCGAGGGGGACTCCCCTATCACAGATACGCAGTATTTT
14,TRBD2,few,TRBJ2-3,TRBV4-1,CASSRSGITDTQYF,TGCGCCAGCAGCCGGAGCGGGATCACAGATACGCAGTATTTT
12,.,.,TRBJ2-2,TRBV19,CASIGPHGELFF,TGTGCCAGTATTGGTCCTCACGGGGAGCTGTTTTTT
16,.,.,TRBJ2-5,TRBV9,CASSASGGGAKETQYF,TGTGCCAGCAGCGCTTCCGGTGGGGGCGCGAAGGAGACCCAGTACTTC
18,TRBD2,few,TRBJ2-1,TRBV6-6,CASSYYAQREGIYNEQFF,TGTGCCAGCAGTTACTATGCCCAGCGGGAGGGAATTTACAATGAGCAGTTCTTC
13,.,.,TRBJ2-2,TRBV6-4,CASSVLPAGELFF,TGTGCCAGCAGTGTTTTGCCCGCCGGGGAGCTGTTTTTT
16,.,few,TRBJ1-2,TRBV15,CATSRIGPQGAYGYTF,TGTGCCACCAGCAGGATCGGACCGCAAGGGGCCTATGGCTACACCTTC
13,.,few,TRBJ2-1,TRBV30,CAWGTSSYNEQFF,TGTGCCTGGGGTACAAGCTCCTACAATGAGCAGTTCTTC
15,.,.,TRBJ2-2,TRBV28,CASSSVQGKHGELFF,TGTGCCAGCAGTTCCGTTCAGGGGAAGCACGGGGAGCTGTTTTTT
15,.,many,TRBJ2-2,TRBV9,CASSPHGDQSGELFF,TGTGCCAGCAGCCCTCACGGCGACCAATCCGGGGAGCTGTTTTTT
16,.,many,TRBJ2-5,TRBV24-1,CATSDPPRGSEETQYF,TGTGCCACCAGTGATCCACCGAGGGGGTCAGAAGAGACCCAGTACTTC
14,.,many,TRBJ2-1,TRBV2,CASSEATDYNEQFF,TGTGCCAGCTCGGAGGCAACCGACTACAATGAGCAGTTCTTC
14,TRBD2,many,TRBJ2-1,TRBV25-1,CASSAPFLAGEQFF,TGTGCCAGCAGTGCCCCATTCCTAGCGGGGGAGCAGTTCTTC
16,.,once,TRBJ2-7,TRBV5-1,CASSLAGRGKNYERYF,TGCGCCAGCAGCTTGGCAGGTAGGGGGAAGAACTACGAGCGGTACTTC
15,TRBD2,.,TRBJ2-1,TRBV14,CASRHTSGGYNEQFF,TGTGCCAGCAGGCATACTAGCGGGGGTTACAATGAGCAGTTCTTC
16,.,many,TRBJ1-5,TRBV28,CASSSAARDSNQPQHF,TGTGCCAGCAGTTCCGCGGCCCGGGATAGCAATCAGCCCCAGCATTTT
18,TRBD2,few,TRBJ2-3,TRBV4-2,CASSPPFTSGRITDTQYF,TGTGCCAGCAGTCCTCCTTTTACTAGCGGGAGGATCACAGATACGCAGTATTTT
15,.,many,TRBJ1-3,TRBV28,CASSLRELSGNTIYF,TGTGCCAGCAGTTTACGGGAACTCTCTGGAAACACCATATATTTT